Presented here are 30 T cell receptor beta chains from one specimen sequenced in a study of cytotoxic CD8 clonotypes in ibrutinib-treated CLL. The protocol was immunoSEQ multiplex PCR, while the TCRdb copy is restricted to in-frame clones and leaves out a portion. The sample lists 20,000 to 25,000 clones, around 70% seen once, with approximately 30% in the top ten. This specimen was PBMCs, taken before ibrutinib treatment. Receptors originate from a human donor with chronic lymphocytic leukemia.

The chain links TRBV21-1 to TRBJ2-7; the table names TRBD2, a call not compared with the DNA. TRBV21-1 counts as a pseudogene. This CDR3 has 21 residues. The CDR3 DNA reads TGTGCCAGCAGCACCTCAAGAGCTAAGACTAGCGGGAGGCATAGCTCCTACGAGCAGTACTTC. It codes for CASSTSRAKTSGRHSSYEQYF.

V and J are TRBV4-1 and TRBJ2-7; 7 nucleotides align to TRBD2. The CDR3 has 15 residues. V lost 4 bases and J lost 3; bases outside the gene matches: 9. Germline CDR1 is MGHRA and CDR2 is YSYEKL. CDR3 sequence reads: CASSLLAGDIYEQYF. The CDR3 DNA is TGCGCCAGCAGCCTCCTGGCGGGGGATATCTACGAGCAGTACTTC.

The CDR3 DNA follows: TGCGCCAGCAGCCAAAGGACAGGGAATTCGTTCTATGGCTACACCTTC. Its protein is CASSQRTGNSFYGYTF. The chain carries TRBV4-1 and TRBJ1-2; 8 bases match TRBD1. This CDR3 contains 16 residues. Germline V CDR1 and CDR2: MGHRA, YSYEKL. Trimming removed 2 bases from V and 4 bases from J; junction bases left unmatched: 9.

This chain joins TRBV28 and TRBJ1-2; a possible D gene is TRBD1 (5 bases). CDR1 and CDR2 from the germline V gene are MDHEN and SYDVKM. The germline V and J ends were trimmed by 5 bases and 8 bases, with 15 bases remaining between them. The CDR3 is 13 amino acids. CDR3 DNA: TGTGCCAGCAGTACCGGGACTCCTAGGGGCTACACCTTC. Translated: CASSTGTPRGYTF.

The rearrangement uses TRBV9 and TRBJ1-1; 7 positions agree with TRBD1. Germline assignment: CDR1 SGDLS and CDR2 YYNGEE. The CDR3 spans 15 residues. V dropped 0 bases and J dropped 2; count of bases not matched to a gene: 4. DNA for the CDR3: TGTGCCAGCAGCGTAGAGGGGGCGCCCAACACTGAAGCTTTCTTT. Its translation is CASSVEGAPNTEAFF.

The V call is TRBV19, the J call TRBJ2-1; 7 bases map to TRBD2. The CDR3 is 16 amino acids. Trimming removed 5 bases from V and 7 bases from J; junction bases left unmatched: 14. Per germline, CDR1 LNHDA and CDR2 SQIVND (reference sequence). The CDR3 sequence: CASSRIAAGRGNEQFF. The CDR3, as DNA: TGTGCCAGTAGTCGGATAGCGGCGGGGAGGGGTAATGAGCAGTTCTTC.

The J gene is TRBJ2-3, the V gene TRBV5-4; no clear D gene. This CDR3 is 16 amino acids long. Trimming pared 4 bases from V and 1 base from J, leaving 16 bases between. Germline assignment: CDR1 SGHNT and CDR2 YYREEE (reference sequence). The CDR3 DNA reads TGTGCCAGCAGCCCCGAGCCGGGCCTCCGCACAGATACGCAGTATTTT. This codes for CASSPEPGLRTDTQYF.

This clone was seen only once. CDR3 sequence reads: CASNTLTGAPNEKLFF. DNA of the CDR3: TGTGCCAGCAACACCCTAACGGGGGCGCCAAATGAAAAACTGTTTTTT. V and J are TRBV28 and TRBJ1-4; a possible D gene is TRBD1 (6 bases). The germline CDR1 and CDR2 sequences are MDHEN and SYDVKM. CDR3 length equals 16 residues. Trimming pared 7 bases from V and 5 bases from J, leaving 20 bases between.

The DNA of the CDR3 is TGTGCCACGGCCCGGGACACGGGCACCGGGGAGCTGTTTTTT. Encoded protein: CATARDTGTGELFF. The chain recombines TRBV7-9 with TRBJ2-2; a possible D gene is TRBD1 (6 bases). Germline lookup yields CDR1 SEHNR and CDR2 FQNEAQ (reference sequence). This CDR3 is 14 amino acids long. Trimming pared 10 bases from V and 4 bases from J, leaving 16 bases between.

The chain carries TRBV15 and TRBJ1-5; maybe TRBD1 (6 bases). The CDR3 is made up of 15 amino acids. Germline CDR1 reads LNHNV; CDR2 reads YYDKDF (reference sequence). With 8 bases removed from V and 2 bases from J, the gap between germline ends came to 16 bases. The DNA of the CDR3 is TGTGCCACCTCGCCAGGGGACTTCGGCAATCAGCCCCAGCATTTT. As protein: CATSPGDFGNQPQHF.

The chain couples TRBV19 to TRBJ2-6; 9 nucleotides align to TRBD1. The CDR3 is made up of 16 amino acids. Germline V gene lookup returns CDR1 LNHDA and CDR2 SQIVND (reference sequence). Germline trimming cut 8 bases from V and 4 bases from J; bases unmatched to any gene: 9. The DNA of the CDR3 is TGTGCCAGTCGCCGGGACAGGGTCTCAGGGGCCAACGTCCTGACTTTC. Its protein product is CASRRDRVSGANVLTF. Complete variable domain (other parts from reference TRBV19 and TRBJ2-6): DGGITQSPKYLFRKEGQNVTLSCEQNLNHDAMYWYRQDPGQGLRLIYYSQIVNDFQKGDIAEGYSVSREKKESFPLTVTSAQKNPTAFYLCASRRDRVSGANVLTFGAGSRLTVL.

J is TRBJ1-2 and V is TRBV6-5; weak D call: TRBD1 (6 bases). CDR1 and CDR2 (germline): MNHEY, SVGAGI. The V and J ends lost 6 bases and 8 bases respectively, with 19 bases between them. CDR3 length equals 14 residues. CDR3 protein: CASSNPDRRGGYTF. The CDR3 bases are TGTGCCAGCAGCAACCCAGACAGGCGGGGGGGCTACACCTTC.

The chain employs TRBV6-1 and TRBJ2-7; D gene ambiguous. Germline V CDR1 and CDR2: MNHNS, SASEGT. V gave up 4 bases and J gave up 0 bases, with 10 bases separating them. This CDR3 contains 14 residues. This chain's CDR3 is CASSVRHPSYEQYF. DNA of the CDR3: TGTGCCAGCAGTGTTAGACACCCCTCCTACGAGCAGTACTTC.

J is TRBJ1-3 and V is TRBV11-2, with D possibly matching TRBD1 (5 bases). Germline lookup yields CDR1 SGHAT and CDR2 FQNNGV. The CDR3 extends over 16 amino acids. V lost 2 bases to trimming and J lost 3 bases, with 14 bases between them. The CDR3: CASSLLGVSLGNTIYF. Written as DNA, the CDR3 is TGTGCCAGCAGCTTACTGGGGGTCAGCCTTGGAAACACCATATATTTT. The complete variable domain, with remaining parts taken from reference TRBV11-2 and TRBJ1-3, reads EAGVAQSPRYKIIEKRQSVAFWCNPISGHATLYWYQQILGQGPKLLIQFQNNGVVDDSQLPKDRFSAERLKGVDSTLKIQPAKLEDSAVYLCASSLLGVSLGNTIYFGEGSWLTVV.

The CDR3 region has the DNA TGTGCCAGTAGTATCGGGGCTACCTACGAGCAGTACTTC. Protein: CASSIGATYEQYF. The genes are TRBV19 and TRBJ2-7, with D perhaps assigned TRBD1 or TRBD2 (5 bases each). Trimming pared 3 bases from V and 2 bases from J, leaving 8 bases between. Per the germline V gene, CDR1 is LNHDA and CDR2 is SQIVND (reference sequence). This CDR3 region has 13 residues. The whole variable domain, remainder taken from reference TRBV19 and TRBJ2-7, is DGGITQSPKYLFRKEGQNVTLSCEQNLNHDAMYWYRQDPGQGLRLIYYSQIVNDFQKGDIAEGYSVSREKKESFPLTVTSAQKNPTAFYLCASSIGATYEQYFGPGTRLTVT.

V usage is TRBV6-1 and J usage is TRBJ2-2, with D unresolved. Per the germline V gene, CDR1 is MNHNS and CDR2 is SASEGT. There are 14 residues in the CDR3. V was pared by 6 bases and J by 6 bases, with 14 bases between. The DNA for the CDR3 is TGTGCCAGCAGAATTCGGGTGCCGGCCGGGGAGCTGTTTTTT. Its protein product is CASRIRVPAGELFF.

The V gene is TRBV6-5, the J gene TRBJ1-1; TRBD1 might be the D (5 bases). The germline V and J ends were trimmed by 2 bases and 4 bases, with 8 bases remaining between them. The CDR3 runs 13 residues. CDR1 MNHEY and CDR2 SVGAGI come from the germline V gene. The DNA of the CDR3 is TGTGCCAGCAGTTACGGGGGGGGCACTGAAGCTTTCTTT. Its translation is CASSYGGGTEAFF.

The rearrangement uses TRBV19 and TRBJ2-1; no definite D call. Germline V gives CDR1 LNHDA, CDR2 SQIVND (reference sequence). With 0 bases removed from V and 2 bases from J, the gap between germline ends came to 11 bases. CDR3 length equals 16 residues. This CDR3 is CASSIDRRYTYNEQFF. DNA of the CDR3: TGTGCCAGTAGTATAGATAGGCGTTATACCTACAATGAGCAGTTCTTC.

The rearrangement joins TRBV5-6 to TRBJ2-3, with unresolved D. The CDR3 consists of 14 residues. Trimming cost V 2 bases and J 1 base, with 8 bases left between them. Looked up from germline, CDR1 is SGHDT and CDR2 is YYEEEE. CDR3: CASSLNSGTDTQYF. Here the CDR3 DNA reads TGTGCCAGCAGCTTAAATAGTGGCACAGATACGCAGTATTTT.

The V gene is TRBV13, the J gene TRBJ1-5; D uncertain. Trimming left V 2 bases short and J 5 bases short, with 13 bases between. Germline V gene lookup returns CDR1 PRHDT and CDR2 FYEKMQ (reference sequence). The CDR3 length is 15 residues. The CDR3 nucleotides are TGTGCCAGCAGCTTAAGTCGGTCGAGCGATCAGCCCCAGCATTTT. Its protein is CASSLSRSSDQPQHF.

V usage is TRBV5-4 and J usage is TRBJ2-1; 12 bases are shared with TRBD2. The germline V gene has CDR1 SGHNT and CDR2 YYREEE (reference sequence). The CDR3 totals 16 residues. Trimming removed 1 base from V and 6 bases from J; junction bases left unmatched: 5. The CDR3 loop reads CASSLTASGRGNEQFF. The CDR3 DNA reads as TGTGCCAGCAGCTTGACGGCTAGCGGGAGGGGCAATGAGCAGTTCTTC.

The chain uses TRBV4-2 and TRBJ2-7; possible D gene TRBD2, 6 bases. V shed 1 base and J shed 4 bases, with 8 bases lying between them. CDR1 is LGHNA and CDR2 is YNFKEQ in the germline V gene. The CDR3 is 13 residues long. CDR3 in DNA: TGTGCCAGCAGCCAAGTGCGGGGATACGAGCAGTACTTC. Residues: CASSQVRGYEQYF.

This clone was observed a single time. V gene TRBV5-6 combines with J gene TRBJ2-1, with D possibly matching TRBD1 (7 bases). Trimming took off 4 bases at V and 0 bases at J, with 17 bases between the two ends. The germline V gene has CDR1 SGHDT and CDR2 YYEEEE. CDR3 length: 17 amino acids. The CDR3 loop is CASSNFRGEGSYNEQFF. CDR3 DNA sequence: TGTGCCAGCAGCAATTTCAGGGGGGAAGGCTCCTACAATGAGCAGTTCTTC.

The chain joins TRBV6-5 to TRBJ2-1; D gene ambiguous. Germline CDR1 MNHEY, CDR2 SVGAGI. This CDR3 comprises 15 residues. V lost 6 bases to trimming and J lost 8 bases, with 20 bases between them. This CDR3 reads CASRDLVATSHEQFF. CDR3 nucleotides: TGTGCCAGCAGGGACCTCGTGGCCACGAGCCATGAGCAGTTCTTC.

The V call is TRBV27, the J call TRBJ1-1, with unresolved D. This CDR3 is 12 amino acids long. Trimming left V 5 bases short and J 4 bases short, with 8 bases between. Per the germline V gene, CDR1 is MNHEY and CDR2 is SMNVEV (reference sequence). CDR3 loop: CASSRWGTEAFF. CDR3 nucleotides: TGTGCCAGCAGTAGATGGGGCACTGAAGCTTTCTTT.

The chain combines TRBV5-4 with TRBJ1-1; the D is unclear. The CDR3 totals 15 residues. Trimming stripped 4 bases from V and 1 base from J, with 14 bases between. Per the germline V gene, CDR1 is SGHNT and CDR2 is YYREEE (reference sequence). CDR3 loop: CASSPPPTPNTEAFF. The DNA of the CDR3 is TGTGCCAGCAGCCCTCCTCCGACCCCGAACACTGAAGCTTTCTTT.

The rearrangement uses TRBV6-6 and TRBJ1-2; D gene unclear. V lost 2 bases, J lost 7 bases, and 5 bases lay in between. There are 11 residues in the CDR3. CDR1 and CDR2 from the germline V gene are MNHNY and SVGAGI (reference sequence). CDR3 amino acids: CASSYMVGYTF. Here the CDR3 DNA reads TGTGCCAGCAGTTACATGGTTGGCTACACCTTC.

This clone has only a few counts. The V call is TRBV9, the J call TRBJ1-3; perhaps TRBD1 as D (6 bases). V was cut by 2 bases and J by 0 bases, with 9 bases left in between. Germline CDR1 is SGDLS and CDR2 is YYNGEE. There are 15 residues in the CDR3. DNA of the CDR3: TGTGCCAGCAGCGTGGGGACAAGCTCTGGAAACACCATATATTTT. This translates into CASSVGTSSGNTIYF.

This chain links TRBV11-2 with TRBJ1-1, with D unclear. The V and J ends lost 1 base and 0 bases respectively, with 3 bases between them. The CDR3 consists of 13 residues. Germline V gene sequence: CDR1 SGHAT, CDR2 FQNNGV. CDR3 protein: CASSLGVNTEAFF. The CDR3 nucleotides are TGTGCCAGCAGCTTAGGGGTGAACACTGAAGCTTTCTTT.

This chain links TRBV4-3 with TRBJ1-1, with D possibly matching TRBD1 (5 bases). The CDR3 length is 12 residues. The germline V gene has CDR1 LGHNA and CDR2 YSLEER. V was cut by 0 bases and J by 8 bases, with 7 bases left in between. CDR3 residues: CASSQDWGEAFF. In DNA, the CDR3 is TGCGCCAGCAGCCAAGATTGGGGCGAAGCTTTCTTT.